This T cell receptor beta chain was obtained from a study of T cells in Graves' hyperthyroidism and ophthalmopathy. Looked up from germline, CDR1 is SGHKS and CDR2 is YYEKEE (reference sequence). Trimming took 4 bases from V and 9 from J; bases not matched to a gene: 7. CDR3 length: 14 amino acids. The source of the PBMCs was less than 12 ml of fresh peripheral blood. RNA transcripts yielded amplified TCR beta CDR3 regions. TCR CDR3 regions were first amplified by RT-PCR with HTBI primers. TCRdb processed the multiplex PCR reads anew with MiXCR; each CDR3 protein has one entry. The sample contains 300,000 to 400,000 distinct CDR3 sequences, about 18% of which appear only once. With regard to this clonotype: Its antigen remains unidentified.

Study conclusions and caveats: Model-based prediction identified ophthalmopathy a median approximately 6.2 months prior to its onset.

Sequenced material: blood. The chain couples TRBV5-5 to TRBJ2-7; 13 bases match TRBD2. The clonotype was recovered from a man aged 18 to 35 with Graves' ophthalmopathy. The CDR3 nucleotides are TGTGCCAGCAGCCAAAGGACTAGCGGGAGTGGGCAGTACTTC. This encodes CASSQRTSGSGQYF.